The 21 T cell receptor beta chains below were found in one sample sequenced in a study of tumor-infiltrating lymphocytes in primary liver carcinoma. Unsorted bulk tissue (about 18-32 mg) underwent RNA and DNA co-extraction. The input was about 490 ng total RNA; TCR beta cDNA was made from it with a constant-region primer. Generation of the TCR beta libraries relied on three nested multiplex PCR rounds using slightly modified ARM-PCR. TRBV1-TRBV30 forward primers paired with a C-beta reverse primer drove the first two PCR rounds, 10 cycles each. One entry per CDR3 protein, called by TCRdb with MiXCR from the multiplex PCR reads. This sample has more than 85,000 distinct CDR3 sequences, with approximately 78% found just once. Sequenced sample: liver tumor tissue from sampling region 3. Subset specified: tumor region T3, left-lateral pole. Receptors were obtained from a middle-aged man with primary liver carcinoma and hepatitis B virus infection.

The V call is TRBV5-8, the J call TRBJ2-7; D may be TRBD2 (6 bases). CDR1 and CDR2 from the germline V gene are SGHTS and YDEGEE. The CDR3 sequence is 16 residues long. V was trimmed by 1 base and J by 6 bases, leaving 20 bases between them. The CDR3 DNA reads as TGTGCCAGCAGCTTGTCACTTGCGGGATCCGGGAGCGAGCAGTACTTC. Residues: CASSLSLAGSGSEQYF.

This sequence joins TRBV25-1 and TRBJ1-1, with 7 bases fitting TRBD1. The CDR3 sequence is 14 residues long. V shed 11 bases, J shed 5 bases, and the junction held 14 bases outside the gene matches. The V gene's germline CDR1 is MGHDK and CDR2 SYGVNS. The CDR3 is CACTGDRGLTEAFF. In DNA form, the CDR3 reads TGTGCCTGCACCGGTGATAGGGGGCTAACTGAAGCTTTCTTT.

Comment on this clonotype: A much more abundant neighbour one base away suggests this may be a read error. The conserved final phenylalanine or tryptophan is absent from the CDR3, which likely points to a read error. J is TRBJ1-5 and V is TRBV2; D may be TRBD1 (5 bases). Looked up from germline, CDR1 is SNHLY and CDR2 is FYNNEI. V was pared by 4 bases and J by 3 bases, with 13 bases between. The CDR3 has 15 amino acids. The CDR3 region has the DNA TGTGCCAGCAGTGTCGGGCAGGGCCCCAATCAGCCCCAGCATTTA. This encodes CASSVGQGPNQPQHL.

A note on this clonotype: A much larger clone differs from this one at a single base, so this may be a read error. This chain links TRBV5-1 with TRBJ2-1; 7 bases line up with TRBD1. J was trimmed by 8 bases and V by 6 bases; bases with no gene match: 11. CDR1 SGHRS and CDR2 YFSETQ come from the germline V gene. The CDR3 loop spans 14 amino acids. CDR3 amino acids: CASIQQGQLDEQFF. The CDR3 DNA sequence: TGCGCCAGCATCCAACAGGGGCAGCTCGATGAGCAGTTCTTC.

This clonotype showed up just a few times. A much larger clone lies a single base off, so this may be a read error. The chain recombines TRBV25-1 with TRBJ1-5; 9 bases line up with TRBD1. Trimming at V came to 6 bases and at J to 2 bases, leaving 14 bases not matched to a gene. This CDR3 comprises 18 residues. Per germline, CDR1 MGHDK and CDR2 SYGVNS. The CDR3 DNA reads TGTGCCAGCAGCACCGGGACAGGGCCCCCTTTGGGCAATCAGCCCCAGCATTTT. Protein: CASSTGTGPPLGNQPQHF. Full variable domain (remainder filled in from reference TRBV25-1 and TRBJ1-5): EADIYQTPRYLVIGTGKKITLECSQTMGHDKMYWYQQDPGMELHLIHYSYGVNSTEKGDLSSESTVSRIRTEHFPLTLESARPSHTSQYLCASSTGTGPPLGNQPQHFGDGTRLSIL.

Comment on this clonotype: At one of its ends the junction is not consistent with the germline gene, which may arise from a read error. The V and J genes are TRBV6-2 or TRBV6-3 and TRBJ2-7, with D unresolved. The CDR3 sequence is 14 residues long. The germline V gene encodes CDR1 MNHEY and CDR2 SVGEGT. The CDR3 here is CVSSISWTTYEQYF. The DNA for the CDR3 is TGTGTCAGCAGCATTTCGTGGACGACCTATGAGCAGTACTTC.

V gene TRBV12-3 or TRBV12-4 combines with J gene TRBJ2-5, with 9 bases that match TRBD2. The V and J ends lost 6 bases and 2 bases, in that order; junction bases with no gene match: 7. The CDR3 is made up of 15 amino acids. CDR3 in amino acids: CASRPLAGRQETQYF. In nucleotides, the CDR3 is TGTGCCAGCAGGCCGCTAGCGGGGAGACAAGAGACCCAGTACTTC.

In regard to this clonotype: Because it lacks the conserved phenylalanine or tryptophan at the end, this CDR3 is likely a read error. The chain recombines TRBV6-6 with TRBJ1-5; tentatively, D is TRBD1 (6 bases). Germline loops: CDR1 MNHNY, CDR2 SVGAGI (reference sequence). This CDR3 spans 14 amino acids. DNA for the CDR3: TGTGCCAACAGTTACGAGGCAGGGGATCAGACCCAGCATCTT. This codes for CANSYEAGDQTQHL.

In the case of this clonotype: A read error is possible here, since a much larger clone lies one base away. J is TRBJ2-2 and V is TRBV24-1; D remains ambiguous. From germline, CDR1 is KGHDR and CDR2 SFDVKD. Trimming stripped 5 bases from V and 0 bases from J, with 9 bases between. The CDR3 is 15 amino acids. For the CDR3, the DNA is TGTGCCACCAGTGTGAACGCCCCGAACACCGGGGAGCTGTTTTTT. Amino acid sequence: CATSVNAPNTGELFF.

This clonotype was seen ten or more times. A much larger clone is a single base away; this may be a read error. This chain joins TRBV6-2 or TRBV6-3 and TRBJ2-7; D unresolved. The CDR3 loop spans 11 amino acids. Germline V gene data show CDR1 as MNHEY and CDR2 as SVGEGT. This CDR3 reads CASSYSYGQYF. The CDR3 bases are TGTGCCAGCAGTTACAGCTACGGGCAGTACTTC.

A word on this clonotype: Sequence at one end of the junction differs from germline and may be a read error. This sequence joins TRBV29-1 and TRBJ2-5; D is unresolved. Germline CDR1 SQVTM, CDR2 ANQGSEA. This CDR3 region has 15 residues. CDR3 in DNA: TGCAGCGTTGAATCCGCGGCGAGTAGATTGGAGACCCAGTATTTC. This sequence encodes CSVESAASRLETQYF. The variable domain in full, completed from reference TRBV29-1 and TRBJ2-5, reads SAVISQKPSRDICQRGTSLTIQCQVDSQVTMMFWYRQQPGQSLTLIATANQGSEATYESGFVIDKFPISRPNLTFSTLTVSNMSPEDSSIYLCSVESAASRLETQYFGPGTRLLVL.

As to this clonotype: In this CDR3 the conserved last residue, phenylalanine or tryptophan, is missing, so a read error is likely. The V and J genes are TRBV7-9 and TRBJ1-2; 7 nucleotides match TRBD1. CDR3 size: 17 residues. Germline assignment: CDR1 SEHNR and CDR2 FQNEAQ (reference sequence). V was pared by 5 bases and J by 2 bases, with 14 bases of the junction left unmatched. This chain's CDR3 is CASSTRPQGGRNYGYTI. DNA for the CDR3: TGTGCCAGCAGCACCAGACCCCAGGGGGGGCGCAACTATGGCTACACCATC.

Points on this clonotype: Since the CDR3 does not end with the conserved phenylalanine or tryptophan, this likely comes from a read error. J is TRBJ1-5 and V is TRBV10-3; D unclear. Germline CDR1 and CDR2: ENHRY and SYGVKD. This CDR3 is built from 14 residues. CDR3 sequence (DNA): TGTACCATCAGTGAGCGGGGAACGAATCAGCCCCAGCATATT. The encoded protein is CTISERGTNQPQHI.

Concerning this clonotype: A junction end diverges from the germline sequence, so it may reflect a read error. The CDR3 coding sequence is TGTAGCGTTGGGGTCTCCGGTGAGACCCCGTACTTC. It codes for CSVGVSGETPYF. V gene TRBV29-1 combines with J gene TRBJ2-5; possibly TRBD2 for D (5 bases). The CDR3 totals 12 residues. CDR1 SQVTM and CDR2 ANQGSEA come from the germline V gene. The full variable domain, with the rest looked up from reference TRBV29-1 and TRBJ2-5, is SAVISQKPSRDICQRGTSLTIQCQVDSQVTMMFWYRQQPGQSLTLIATANQGSEATYESGFVIDKFPISRPNLTFSTLTVSNMSPEDSSIYLCSVGVSGETPYFGPGTRLLVL.

Concerning this clonotype itself: Lacking the conserved final phenylalanine or tryptophan, this CDR3 likely reflects a read error. The V and J genes are TRBV12-3 or TRBV12-4 and TRBJ2-1; TRBD1 agrees at 8 bases. J lost 7 bases, V lost 7 bases, and 12 bases had no gene match. CDR3 length: 15 residues. The CDR3 protein is CASTLMGQAGNEQFI. The CDR3 nucleotides are TGTGCCAGCACCCTGATGGGACAGGCAGGGAATGAGCAGTTCATC.

Comments on this clonotype: This CDR3 is missing its conserved last phenylalanine or tryptophan, likely due to a read error. The chain is built from TRBV29-1 and TRBJ2-7; D could derive from TRBD1 or TRBD2 (6 bases each). The CDR3 covers 14 residues. In germline, CDR1 is SQVTM, CDR2 ANQGSEA. CDR3 loop: CNVAPWGANYEQYI. The CDR3 coding sequence is TGCAACGTTGCCCCTTGGGGGGCCAACTACGAGCAGTACATC.

This chain joins TRBV10-3 and TRBJ1-2; perhaps TRBD1 as D (6 bases). CDR1 ENHRY and CDR2 SYGVKD come from the germline V gene. The CDR3 runs 16 residues. The CDR3 coding sequence is TGTGTCGTCAGTGAGTCAACAGGGCTCTCAGCCTATGGCTACACCTTC. Translating it yields CVVSESTGLSAYGYTF.

Remarks on this clonotype: At one boundary the junction diverges from the germline segment, which might be a read error. CDR3: CASSDRPGTSGIEHFF. CDR3 sequence (DNA): TGTGCCAGCAGTGACCGCCCCGGGACCAGTGGCATTGAGCATTTCTTC. The chain uses TRBV6-1 and TRBJ2-1, with D perhaps being TRBD1 or TRBD2 (5 bases each). The germline CDR1 and CDR2 sequences are MNHNS and SASEGT. The CDR3 consists of 16 residues.

Concerning this clonotype: A junction end diverges from the germline sequence, so it may reflect a read error. V is TRBV5-4 and J is TRBJ2-7; D not certain. Germline V lookup: CDR1 SGHNT, CDR2 YYREEE (reference sequence). The CDR3 consists of 14 residues. The CDR3 protein is CASSPNLSSSEQHF. DNA for the CDR3: TGTGCCAGCAGCCCCAACCTCTCATCCAGCGAGCAGCATTTC.

As concerns this clonotype: The CDR3 ends on some other residue instead of the conserved phenylalanine or tryptophan, so this is likely a read error. In nucleotides, the CDR3 is TGTGCCAGCAGTCGGAGGGAGGCGGGAGATACGCAGTATATT. It encodes CASSRREAGDTQYI. This rearrangement joins TRBV6-2 or TRBV6-3 to TRBJ2-3; a weak D match, TRBD2 (6 bases). The CDR3 runs to 14 residues. The V gene lost 5 bases and the J gene lost 5 bases, with 14 bases spanning the gap. Germline CDR1 MNHEY, CDR2 SVGEGT.

By its share, this clonotype is large. The chain carries TRBV6-5 and TRBJ2-3; TRBD2 aligns across 12 bases. This CDR3 spans 15 amino acids. Germline V gene lookup returns CDR1 MNHEY and CDR2 SVGAGI. V was pared by 7 bases and J by 3 bases, with 5 bases of the junction left unmatched. The CDR3 DNA reads as TGTGCCAGCAACCCAGGACTAGCGGGAACAGATACGCAGTATTTT. It yields the protein CASNPGLAGTDTQYF.